This note documents a single T cell receptor beta chain sequence. What antigen it recognizes has not been identified. No much larger clone is present one base from it, and per-base qualities are unavailable. This sample is part of a study of blood T cell repertoires in COVID-19 (TCRdb year 2020). Background for the entire study: Samples covering the acute and convalescent phases of COVID-19 were provided by collaborators in the United States, Italy and Spain. The repertoires were made available in a free public database intended to serve as a resource for research on the immune response to SARS-CoV-2. Samples were obtained from the ongoing ImmuneRACE study (first 160 participants) and from some 1,300 subjects provided by 6 global collaborators. The dataset comprised deeply sampled blood TCRbeta repertoires from subjects exposed to, actively infected with, or recovered from COVID-19. The prospective study material was composed of cDNA or gDNA derived from T cells, B-cell-depleted T cells, or PBMCs. Where available, HLA class I and class II types were taken from metadata supplied by the sample provider and were not determined by assay-based typing. A de-identified subject ID, COVID-19 status, age in years and sex were almost always included in the sample metadata. Summary of the overall study and its limitations: How much clinical and demographic metadata was included differed by source and by participant, and the metadata was provided uncurated.

Whole blood was collected in K2EDTA tubes by collaborating institutions according to the institutions' own protocols. For TCRbeta analysis, collaborators shipped samples as frozen whole blood, isolated PBMCs, or DNA extracted from either of those sample types. The immunoSEQ Assay, a bias-controlled multiplex PCR, was used to amplify TCRbeta CDR3 regions from genomic DNA. As for how the authors treated the data: The number of nucleated cells in each sample was estimated from the amplification of reference gene primers within the assay. Sequence reads were collapsed and filtered to measure the absolute abundance of every unique TCRbeta CDR3 rearrangement. For each sample, productive Simpson clonality was calculated as the square root of Simpson's diversity index over productive rearrangements. In TCRdb, the immuneACCESS table is reduced to in-frame sequences with V and J assigned. These tables do not hold every clone; where another copy was compared, an unresolved V gene accounts for under half, and the others remain unexplained. V and J calls and clone size are copied from that table; D and trimming were computed from the DNA. This sample comprises 200,000 to 300,000 clones, almost 85% of them detected only once. More than 4% of the sample rests with the top ten.

Trimming costs V 3 bases and J 5 bases, and their ends lie 13 bases apart. The CDR1 and CDR2 encoded by the germline V gene are SQVTM and ANQGSEA. Counted from cysteine to phenylalanine, this CDR3 has 13 amino acids. Just the 39-base CDR3 DNA is kept, in frame starting at base 1. Input material: peripheral blood. This sequence uses TRBV29-1 and TRBJ2-5, with the D gene call left open. This sequence was found in a man aged 50 to 59 with acute or convalescent COVID-19. The CDR3 region has the sequence CSVDWAFRETQYF. The base sequence is TGCAGCGTTGATTGGGCATTTAGGGAGACCCAGTACTTC. Extended through the reference TRBV29-1 and TRBJ2-5 proteins, this CDR3 yields the full variable domain: SAVISQKPSRDICQRGTSLTIQCQVDSQVTMMFWYRQQPGQSLTLIATANQGSEATYESGFVIDKFPISRPNLTFSTLTVSNMSPEDSSIYLCSVDWAFRETQYFGPGTRLLVL.